Listed below are T cell receptor beta chains from one sample, sequenced in a study of Ad26.COV2.S vaccination and SARS-CoV-2 variants. Using immunoSEQ multiplex PCR, the repertoire was profiled, and TCRdb retains in-frame clones only, with some absent. The sample records approximately 420,000 clones, about nine tenths being singletons. The sample consisted of peripheral blood, taken in a trial of Ad26.COV2.S vaccine versus placebo. Every receptor here comes from a person between 18 and 59 years old who received the Ad26.COV2.S COVID-19 vaccine or a placebo. Both conserved end residues are part of each CDR3. The order of the fields is J gene, V gene, D gene, clone size, CDR3 DNA, CDR3 protein. The D gene is left open where the match is weak. Size is omitted from some rows. Given values are once, few, many or a class for expanded clones.

>TRBJ1-1|TRBV6-5|TRBD1|.
TGTGCCGCTCGACAGGGCATGAACACTGAAGCTTTCTTT
CAARQGMNTEAFF
>TRBJ2-5|TRBV28|.|.
TGTGCCAGCTGGGTCGGGGGCCGCGAGACCCAGTACTTC
CASWVGGRETQYF
>TRBJ2-7|TRBV27|.|.
TGTGCCAGCAGTTCCTCCGACAGAGCCTACGAGCAGTACTTC
CASSSSDRAYEQYF
>TRBJ2-3|TRBV5-1|.|once
TGCGCCAGCAGCTTGGGCTCTACCGGCACAGATACGCAGTATTTT
CASSLGSTGTDTQYF
>TRBJ1-2|TRBV3-1/TRBV3-2|TRBD1|.
TGTGCCAGCAGCCAGCAGGTAACAGGGGACTATGGCTACACCTTC
CASSQQVTGDYGYTF
>TRBJ1-1|TRBV27|.|.
TGTGCCAGCAGTACAAGTGGGGTGAACACTGAAGCTTTCTTT
CASSTSGVNTEAFF
>TRBJ1-6|TRBV27|.|.
TGTGCCAGCAGCGGTACAGGGAGCTCCTATAATTCACCCCTCCACTTT
CASSGTGSSYNSPLHF
>TRBJ1-1|TRBV5-8|.|.
TGTGCCAGCAGCTTAGGGAGGGGAACTGAAGCTTTCTTT
CASSLGRGTEAFF
>TRBJ1-4|TRBV14|.|.
TGTGCCAGCAGCTTCGACTACACCATAACCGGACTAGCATTGTCGGAGACTAATGAAAAACTGTTTTTT
CASSFDYTITGLALSETNEKLFF
>TRBJ2-4|TRBV13|.|.
TGTGCCAGCAGCTTTCGGCCTATAGTTCCTCTAAACATTCAGTACTTC
CASSFRPIVPLNIQYF
>TRBJ1-2|TRBV5-1|TRBD1|once
TGCGCCAGCAGCGAATCTACAGGGGGTGGTGGCTACACCTTC
CASSESTGGGGYTF
>TRBJ2-1|TRBV5-1|.|.
TGCGCCAGCAGCTTGGCCCCCGGGGCCTACAATGAGCAGTTCTTC
CASSLAPGAYNEQFF
>TRBJ1-2|TRBV5-4|.|few
TGTGCCAGCAGCTCGCTAGGAGGTGGCTACACCTTC
CASSSLGGGYTF
>TRBJ1-1|TRBV7-8|TRBD1|.
TGTGCCAGCAGCACTGAAGACAGGGGAGCTTTCTTT
CASSTEDRGAFF
>TRBJ1-1|TRBV6-5|.|.
TGTGCCAGCGAGCCTCAGGGTAAGACTGAAGCTTTCTTT
CASEPQGKTEAFF
>TRBJ2-3|TRBV29-1|TRBD1|.
TGCAGCGTTGACGCCGGGACAGGGGGCGATACGCAGTATTTT
CSVDAGTGGDTQYF
>TRBJ2-3|TRBV11-2|.|.
TGTGCCAGCAGCTTGGACTACCTCACAGATACGCAGTATTTT
CASSLDYLTDTQYF
>TRBJ2-6|TRBV3-1/TRBV3-2|.|.
TGTGCCAGCAGCCGAGTAACAGGGTCTGGGGCCAACGTCCTGACTTTC
CASSRVTGSGANVLTF
>TRBJ1-1|TRBV7-9|TRBD1|.
TGTGCCAGCAGCTTAGTGGGCAGGGGGGTACCCGAAGCTTTCTTT
CASSLVGRGVPEAFF
>TRBJ2-7|TRBV24-1|.|.
TGTGCCACCAGCCGTCGGAGGGGGGCCTACGAGCAGTACTTC
CATSRRRGAYEQYF
>TRBJ1-2|TRBV2|.|.
TGTGCCAGCAGTATAACAGTACTTTCAACCGGCTACACCTTC
CASSITVLSTGYTF
>TRBJ1-2|TRBV12-3/TRBV12-4|.|.
TGTGCCAGCAGTCAAGGAGGTGATGGCTACACCTTC
CASSQGGDGYTF
>TRBJ1-2|TRBV27|.|.
TGTGCCAGCAGACCCAGGGGCCTCTATGGCTACACCTTC
CASRPRGLYGYTF
>TRBJ1-1|TRBV6-1|TRBD1|.
TGTGCCAGCAGGGAACCAGGGGGGACTGAAGCTTTCTTT
CASREPGGTEAFF
>TRBJ2-3|TRBV19|.|.
TGTGCCAGTAGTATGAAGGATTGGGGTACGCAGTATTTT
CASSMKDWGTQYF
>TRBJ2-2|TRBV19|.|.
TGTGCCAGTAGTCCTCTGACGGACACCGGGGAGCTGTTTTTT
CASSPLTDTGELFF
>TRBJ2-7|TRBV3-1/TRBV3-2|TRBD1|few
TGTGCCAGCAGCCAGGGGACAGGTGGCTCCTACGAGCAGTACTTC
CASSQGTGGSYEQYF
>TRBJ1-2|TRBV30|TRBD1|.
TGTGCCTGGTCGACAGGGGGCCATGGCTACACCTTC
CAWSTGGHGYTF
>TRBJ2-5|TRBV11-3|.|once
TGTGCCAGCAGCTCAGGGGTGGCAGAGACCCAGTACTTC
CASSSGVAETQYF
>TRBJ1-1|TRBV9|.|.
TGTGCCAGCAGTGCTACCGGGACCAGGCAAACTGAAGCTTTCTTT
CASSATGTRQTEAFF
>TRBJ2-7|TRBV5-1|.|.
TGCGCCAGCAGCGAGACCACAGAGGGCGAGCAGTACTTC
CASSETTEGEQYF